Following are 21 T cell receptor beta chains from one sample sequenced in a study of T-cell memory formation after mild COVID-19. TCRdb re-analysed the 5' RACE reads in MiXCR, keeping a single row per CDR3 protein. The data hold some 260,000 distinct CDR3 sequences, with 16% observed a single time. The sequenced material came from PBMCs or a T cell subset sorted from them (not recorded which). These receptors were collected from a man aged 18 to 29 who had mild COVID-19 (a few samples of this study predate the infection). Cell type and time point are not known.

The sample holds many counts of this clonotype. The chain uses TRBV4-1 and TRBJ1-6; TRBD1 agrees at 8 bases. The CDR3 sequence is 15 residues long. The trim removed 2 bases at V and 10 bases at J, leaving 7 bases unmatched. Germline V lookup: CDR1 MGHRA, CDR2 YSYEKL. The CDR3 region has the DNA TGCGCCAGCAGCCAATGGGGCCAGGGGGCCTCACCCCTCCACTTT. Its protein product is CASSQWGQGASPLHF.

This chain uses TRBV6-5 with TRBJ1-2, with D perhaps matching TRBD1 (6 bases). CDR1 is MNHEY, CDR2 SVGAGI, per germline. This CDR3 is 11 amino acids long. Trimming took 6 bases from V and 11 from J, leaving 13 bases between them. The CDR3 coding sequence is TGTGCCAGCAGCCGGGCAGGGGCTTACACCTTC. Its protein product is CASSRAGAYTF.

In this sample, this clonotype turned up a few times. DNA of the CDR3: TGTGCCAGCAGTTACCAGGGGGCCTATGGCTACACCTTC. Translation: CASSYQGAYGYTF. This rearrangement joins TRBV6-2 or TRBV6-3 to TRBJ1-2; 8 bases agree with TRBD1. After removal of 2 bases from V and 4 bases from J, the junction contained 0 bases not matched to a gene. This CDR3 spans 13 amino acids. Per germline, CDR1 MNHEY and CDR2 SVGEGT.

The chain is built from TRBV3-1 and TRBJ1-3; TRBD1 aligns across 7 bases. The CDR3 extends over 16 amino acids. Germline trimming cut 4 bases from V and 3 bases from J; bases unmatched to any gene: 9. CDR1 is LGHDT and CDR2 is YNNKEL in the germline V gene (reference sequence). The CDR3 protein is CASSPQGPAVGNTIYF. CDR3 bases: TGTGCCAGCAGCCCACAGGGGCCGGCGGTTGGAAACACCATATATTTT.

This chain uses TRBV18 with TRBJ2-5; D uncertain. The germline V and J ends were trimmed by 3 bases and 2 bases, with 10 bases remaining between them. Germline loops: CDR1 KGHSH, CDR2 LQKENI. This CDR3 has 14 amino acids. CDR3 in amino acids: CASSPSPVQETQYF. CDR3 coding DNA: TGTGCCAGCTCACCTTCGCCGGTACAAGAGACCCAGTACTTC.

This clonotype came up a few times. The genes are TRBV6-2 or TRBV6-3 and TRBJ2-1; 8 bases agree with TRBD1. CDR3 length: 15 residues. CDR1 is MNHEY and CDR2 is SVGEGT in the germline V gene. V was pared by 6 bases and J by 9 bases, with 13 bases of the junction left unmatched. The CDR3 DNA reads as TGTGCCAGCAGCTATATGGGACAGGCGCGAGGTGAGCAGTTCTTC. This gives the protein CASSYMGQARGEQFF.

In this sample, this clonotype turned up a few times. The rearrangement uses TRBV9 and TRBJ2-3; D may correspond to TRBD1 or TRBD2 (6 bases each). Germline-derived CDR1 and CDR2 are SGDLS and YYNGEE. This CDR3 region has 14 residues. V shed 3 bases and J shed 3 bases, with 11 bases lying between them. In DNA form, the CDR3 reads TGTGCCAGCAGCGACGGGGGCTGGACAGATACGCAGTATTTT. Encoded protein: CASSDGGWTDTQYF.

This clonotype was seen more than once but under ten times. V is TRBV18 and J is TRBJ2-1, with 9 nucleotides matching TRBD2. This CDR3 is 15 amino acids long. Trimming cost V 2 bases and J 5 bases; bases outside gene matches: 4. The germline V gene encodes CDR1 KGHSH and CDR2 LQKENI. The CDR3 DNA sequence: TGTGCCAGCTCACCAGGGCTAGCGGGGCACAATGAGCAGTTCTTC. Its protein product is CASSPGLAGHNEQFF. Together with reference TRBV18 and TRBJ2-1, the CDR3 gives the full variable domain: NAGVMQNPRHLVRRRGQEARLRCSPMKGHSHVYWYRQLPEEGLKFMVYLQKENIIDESGMPKERFSAEFPKEGPSILRIQQVVRGDSAAYFCASSPGLAGHNEQFFGPGTRLTVL.

This clonotype was detected many times. This CDR3 reads CSAAQGTNTEAFF. The DNA for the CDR3 is TGCAGCGCTGCGCAGGGGACGAACACTGAAGCTTTCTTT. The V gene is TRBV29-1, the J gene TRBJ1-1; tentatively, D is TRBD1 (6 bases). Germline lookup yields CDR1 SQVTM and CDR2 ANQGSEA. The CDR3 sequence is 13 residues long. V lost 7 bases, J lost 1 base, and 13 bases lay in between. The full variable domain, with the rest looked up from reference TRBV29-1 and TRBJ1-1, is SAVISQKPSRDICQRGTSLTIQCQVDSQVTMMFWYRQQPGQSLTLIATANQGSEATYESGFVIDKFPISRPNLTFSTLTVSNMSPEDSSIYLCSAAQGTNTEAFFGQGTRLTVV.

The V call is TRBV5-1, the J call TRBJ2-5; 7 nucleotides align to TRBD1. Germline CDR1 and CDR2: SGHRS and YFSETQ. This CDR3 is built from 14 residues. V shed 2 bases and J 2 bases; nucleotides not matched to a gene: 3. The CDR3 DNA reads as TGCGCCAGCAGCTTCGACAGGGAGCAAGAGACCCAGTACTTC. Translated, it gives CASSFDREQETQYF. Based on the CDR3 plus reference TRBV5-1 and TRBJ2-5, the full variable domain is KAGVTQTPRYLIKTRGQQVTLSCSPISGHRSVSWYQQTPGQGLQFLFEYFSETQRNKGNFPGRFSGRQFSNSRSEMNVSTLELGDSALYLCASSFDREQETQYFGPGTRLLVL.

This clonotype was seen only a few times. The chain combines TRBV5-4 with TRBJ2-5; D gene ambiguous. CDR3 size: 14 residues. V was clipped by 1 base and J by 5 bases, with 12 bases between them. Germline V gives CDR1 SGHNT, CDR2 YYREEE (reference sequence). Here the CDR3 DNA reads TGTGCCAGCAGCTTGAGGCAGCGCGGCGAGACCCAGTACTTC. It specifies CASSLRQRGETQYF.

This clonotype was observed a handful of times. This chain connects TRBV7-9 to TRBJ2-3; D may be TRBD1 or TRBD2 (5 bases each). This CDR3 has 15 amino acids. The V and J ends lost 3 bases and 6 bases respectively, with 16 bases between them. The germline CDR1 and CDR2 sequences are SEHNR and FQNEAQ (reference sequence). CDR3 nucleotide sequence: TGTGCCAGCAGCTTGCCGACAGTGGGGAGTGATACGCAGTATTTT. Translation: CASSLPTVGSDTQYF.

The table lists this clonotype with many counts. The DNA of the CDR3 is TGTGCCAGCAGTTACGCTATTAGGACAGGGTGGGGGGGTAATTCACCCCTCCACTTT. As protein: CASSYAIRTGWGGNSPLHF. V and J are TRBV6-5 and TRBJ1-6, with 8 bases fitting TRBD1. The CDR3 sequence is 19 residues long. With 2 bases clipped from V and 6 bases from J, the junction kept 15 bases outside the gene matches. Per the germline V gene, CDR1 is MNHEY and CDR2 is SVGAGI.

This clonotype was seen many times. The rearrangement links TRBV11-3 to TRBJ2-1; 8 positions match TRBD1. Germline V gene lookup returns CDR1 SGHNT and CDR2 YENEEA. V lost 5 bases to trimming and J lost 10 bases; unmatched junction nucleotides: 7. The CDR3 has 13 residues. The CDR3 bases are TGTGCCAGCAGCGTGGGACAGGTAAACGAGCAGTTCTTC. Its protein is CASSVGQVNEQFF.

The CDR3 nucleotides read TGCGCCAGCAGCCCGTGGACCGGGACGGGTTACAATGAGCAGTTCTTC. This translates into CASSPWTGTGYNEQFF. This rearrangement joins TRBV4-3 to TRBJ2-1; either TRBD1 or TRBD2 may supply D (5 bases each). V dropped 4 bases and J dropped 4 bases, with 17 bases sitting between them. Germline V gene data show CDR1 as LGHNA and CDR2 as YSLEER. CDR3 length equals 16 residues.

The CDR3 sequence: CASSDSGTADNEQFF. CDR3 bases: TGTGCCAGCAGTGATTCCGGGACGGCCGACAATGAGCAGTTCTTC. The genes are TRBV25-1 and TRBJ2-1; D is possibly TRBD1 or TRBD2 (5 bases each). The CDR3 is 15 residues long. Trimming pared 3 bases from V and 5 bases from J, leaving 14 bases between. Germline V gene data show CDR1 as MGHDK and CDR2 as SYGVNS.

This clonotype was counted only a few times. The rearrangement uses TRBV7-2 and TRBJ2-5, with 7 bases lining up with TRBD1. The germline V gene has CDR1 SGHTA and CDR2 FQGNSA. Trimming cost V 5 bases and J 0 bases; bases outside gene matches: 9. This CDR3 has 16 amino acids. The CDR3 nucleotides read TGTGCCAGCAGCAAGCCGGGACAGACAAACCAAGAGACCCAGTACTTC. This encodes CASSKPGQTNQETQYF.

J is TRBJ1-2 and V is TRBV4-1; the D is unclear. The ends were cut back, 0 bases at V and 4 bases at J, with 9 bases in the middle. Germline V gene data show CDR1 as MGHRA and CDR2 as YSYEKL. CDR3 size: 14 residues. As DNA, the CDR3 is TGCGCCAGCAGCCAAGAGCAACGGATCTATGGCTACACCTTC. This gives the protein CASSQEQRIYGYTF.

This clonotype was detected a few times. The chain couples TRBV18 to TRBJ2-4, with 7 positions matching TRBD1. CDR3 length: 16 residues. Looked up from germline, CDR1 is KGHSH and CDR2 is LQKENI. The trim removed 2 bases at V and 3 bases at J, leaving 7 bases unmatched. CDR3 DNA sequence: TGTGCCAGCTCACCATTGGGATCAGGGGGCAAAAACATTCAGTACTTC. It yields the protein CASSPLGSGGKNIQYF.

This chain joins TRBV10-3 and TRBJ2-3; 9 bases fit TRBD1. Unmatched junction bases numbered 11, after V lost 6 bases and J lost 1 base. The CDR3 totals 17 residues. The germline gives CDR1 ENHRY, CDR2 SYGVKD. CDR3 residues: CAISRGQGSVGTDTQYF. The CDR3 DNA is TGTGCCATCAGCCGGGGACAGGGCAGTGTGGGCACAGATACGCAGTATTTT.

The CDR3 region is CASAPGSHTEAFF. DNA of the CDR3: TGTGCCAGCGCCCCCGGGAGTCACACTGAAGCTTTCTTT. The genes are TRBV11-2 and TRBJ1-1; D remains unclear. The CDR3 length is 13 residues. Trimming pared 8 bases from V and 3 bases from J, leaving 13 bases between. Germline V gene data show CDR1 as SGHAT and CDR2 as FQNNGV.